Sequencing of this TCR beta chain was carried out in a study of OX40 agonist ivuxolimab in advanced cancers. Study-level background: Ivuxolimab was an agonistic, fully human IgG2 monoclonal antibody directed against OX40 (CD134), a costimulatory receptor. Intravenous ivuxolimab was administered to patients every 2 weeks at six dose levels: 0.01, 0.1, 0.3, 1.5, 3 and 10 mg/kg. Among the roughly 50 dose-escalation patients, about 19 had hepatocellular carcinoma, around 15 melanoma, 9 renal cell carcinoma and 9 head and neck cancer. A male proportion of 70% to 90% and a mean age of approximately 58 years, ranging from roughly 23 to 80, were recorded for the dose-escalation cohort. Patients were allowed to have had prior anti-PD-1, anti-PD-L1 or anti-CTLA-4 therapy, and approximately 40% of the dose-escalation patients had been treated with checkpoint inhibitors. Three dose-escalation patients achieved partial responses, one with hepatocellular carcinoma and two with cutaneous melanoma. Peripheral TCRbeta sequencing was intended to test whether TCR sequence diversity was altered and clonal T-cell expansion was caused by ivuxolimab. The paper describes the monotherapy dose-escalation part (N ≈ 50 patients) of the phase I trial of ivuxolimab. What the research found in general, with its limitations: At doses of 0.1 to 3.0 mg/kg, clonal expansion of both CD4+ and CD8+ T cells in blood was seen between baseline and week 6. Antigen specificity was not determined for the clonally expanded peripheral T cells. Low levels of normalized T-cell clonal expansion were also seen in some patients who did not respond. After ivuxolimab, CD8+ T cells had more expanded clones than CD4+ T cells on average. In the 0.1-3.0 mg/kg groups, partial responders were among the patients with the lowest normalized peripheral clonal expansion, particularly in CD8+ T cells.

Trimming removed 8 bases from V and 4 bases from J; the gene matches leave 12 bases unexplained. Inclusive of the bounding cysteine and phenylalanine, the CDR3 is 16 residues long. This entry keeps only the CDR3 DNA: 48 bases, framed from base 1. Sequences SNHLY (CDR1) and FYNNEI (CDR2) are obtained from the germline V gene. Genomic DNA was extracted from sorted cells for sequencing of the TCRbeta CDR3 region. The immunoSEQ Assay was used for sequencing of TCRbeta CDR3 regions. TCRdb re-hosts the immuneACCESS table, in-frame sequences only. Its copies lack some clones; in the studies checked, an unresolved V gene accounts for under half of them, and the cause for the rest is not known. For this sample the table gives approximately 7,000 clones, of which roughly three quarters were detected only once. The ten largest clones add up to about 30% of the sample. Patients with a history of autoimmune disease or receiving systemic immunosuppression were excluded from the trial. Peripheral blood for TCR sequencing was collected from all dose cohorts at baseline, on cycle 4 day 1, and on cycle 7 day 1. Samples came from an open-label, multicenter, first-in-human phase I dose-escalation trial of ivuxolimab. Adults with locally advanced or metastatic melanoma, renal cell, hepatocellular, or head and neck squamous cell carcinoma were enrolled in the trial. Before TCR sequencing, CD4+ and CD8+ T cells were separately sorted from peripheral blood.

This clone has just one count. It lacks a known antigen. No qualities accompany the bases; no much larger clone lies one base away. Sequencing was performed on CD4+ or CD8+ T cells sorted from blood, taken in a trial of the OX40 agonist ivuxolimab. The clonotype was recovered from an adult with an advanced solid tumor such as melanoma, head and neck, liver or kidney cancer. The chain is assembled from TRBV2 and TRBJ1-3, with 9 junctional bases fitting TRBD1. The sequenced DNA: TGTGCCAGCCAGCTCTCGAGGACAGGGGACGGAAACACCATATATTTT. This encodes CASQLSRTGDGNTIYF.